This T cell receptor (beta chain) was retrieved from a study of blood T cell repertoires in COVID-19. At the level of the study: COVID-19 samples collected from the United States, Italy and Spain covered acute and convalescent phases. Sample material is recorded as cDNA or gDNA derived from T cells, B-cell-depleted T cells, or PBMCs.

As handled by the study authors: Nucleated cell counts were estimated from reference gene primer amplification. The repertoire was sequenced with immunoSEQ multiplex PCR; TCRdb's copy has only in-frame clones and lacks some. V and J calls and clone size follow that table, whereas D and trimming were derived from the DNA. The table includes fewer than 450,000 clones, approximately 89% detected once. This clone was seen a few times. V lost 4 bases, J lost 0 bases, and 10 bases stayed unmatched. Germline V CDR1 and CDR2: SGDLS, YYNGEE. There are 17 residues in the CDR3. Enrolled during active infection, Seattle patients were then followed longitudinally.

Sequencing was carried out using peripheral blood. The gene calls are TRBV9 and TRBJ1-1, with 9 bases matching TRBD1. The TCR was taken from a woman in her 50s with COVID-19, enrolled during active disease. CDR3: CASSPRDRAGVNTEAFF. CDR3 nucleotides: TGTGCCAGCAGCCCGCGGGACAGGGCGGGAGTGAACACTGAAGCTTTCTTT. Using reference TRBV9 and TRBJ1-1 for the parts outside the CDR3, the full variable domain is DSGVTQTPKHLITATGQRVTLRCSPRSGDLSVYWYQQSLDQGLQFLIQYYNGEERAKGNILERFSAQQFPDLHSELNLSSLELGDSALYFCASSPRDRAGVNTEAFFGQGTRLTVV.